Each of the 5 T cell receptor beta chains below was sequenced from the same sample in a study of response to subunit inactivated influenza vaccine. From the RT-PCR reads, TCRdb called clonotypes with MiXCR, one entry per CDR3 protein. The sample lists more than 550,000 distinct CDR3 sequences; approximately 10% were seen once. These sequences were also reported in another study, on T cells expressing NK-cell markers. From that report: Production of TCR beta cDNA relied on 5'RACE template switching with UMIs.

Sequenced material: PBMCs from blood, taken on the day of vaccination. The receptors here all came from a man in his fifties or sixties who received an inactivated influenza vaccine.

The chain joins TRBV12-3 or TRBV12-4 to TRBJ2-4; D may be TRBD2 (5 bases). CDR3 length: 15 amino acids. V dropped 1 base and J dropped 11 bases, with 18 bases sitting between them. The CDR3 reads CASSLDSGVNLVQYF. CDR3 sequence (DNA): TGTGCCAGCAGTTTAGACTCCGGGGTCAATTTGGTTCAGTACTTC.

This chain uses TRBV5-6 with TRBJ2-3; D is ambiguous. V dropped 0 bases and J dropped 1 base, with 9 bases sitting between them. CDR3 length equals 15 residues. Germline assignment: CDR1 SGHDT and CDR2 YYEEEE. CDR3 sequence reads: CASSLGGGRTDTQYF. CDR3 DNA: TGTGCCAGCAGCTTGGGCGGCGGACGCACAGATACGCAGTATTTT.

This chain uses TRBV7-9 with TRBJ1-1, with D uncertain. The CDR3 is 12 residues long. In germline, CDR1 is SEHNR, CDR2 FQNEAQ (reference sequence). V was shortened by 8 bases and J by 0 bases, with 7 bases between the two germline ends. CDR3 coding DNA: TGTGCCAGCCTTGAAATGAACACTGAAGCTTTCTTT. Translating gives CASLEMNTEAFF.

The rearrangement links TRBV24-1 to TRBJ2-1; 7 bases line up with TRBD1. Trimming removed 3 bases from V and 0 bases from J; junction bases left unmatched: 16. CDR1 and CDR2 from the germline V gene are KGHDR and SFDVKD. This CDR3 is built from 20 residues. The CDR3 bases are TGTGCCACCAGTGATGATAAGACAGGGTTGGGATCGGGCTCCTACAATGAGCAGTTCTTC. Its protein is CATSDDKTGLGSGSYNEQFF.

This clonotype has a count of ten or more. The genes are TRBV28 and TRBJ2-4; D is possibly TRBD2 (6 bases). V shed 4 bases and J shed 1 base, with 11 bases lying between them. Germline CDR1 reads MDHEN; CDR2 reads SYDVKM. The CDR3 runs to 15 residues. For the CDR3, the DNA is TGTGCCAGCAGTTCGGCCAGCGGGGCCAAAAACATTCAGTACTTC. Amino acid sequence: CASSSASGAKNIQYF.